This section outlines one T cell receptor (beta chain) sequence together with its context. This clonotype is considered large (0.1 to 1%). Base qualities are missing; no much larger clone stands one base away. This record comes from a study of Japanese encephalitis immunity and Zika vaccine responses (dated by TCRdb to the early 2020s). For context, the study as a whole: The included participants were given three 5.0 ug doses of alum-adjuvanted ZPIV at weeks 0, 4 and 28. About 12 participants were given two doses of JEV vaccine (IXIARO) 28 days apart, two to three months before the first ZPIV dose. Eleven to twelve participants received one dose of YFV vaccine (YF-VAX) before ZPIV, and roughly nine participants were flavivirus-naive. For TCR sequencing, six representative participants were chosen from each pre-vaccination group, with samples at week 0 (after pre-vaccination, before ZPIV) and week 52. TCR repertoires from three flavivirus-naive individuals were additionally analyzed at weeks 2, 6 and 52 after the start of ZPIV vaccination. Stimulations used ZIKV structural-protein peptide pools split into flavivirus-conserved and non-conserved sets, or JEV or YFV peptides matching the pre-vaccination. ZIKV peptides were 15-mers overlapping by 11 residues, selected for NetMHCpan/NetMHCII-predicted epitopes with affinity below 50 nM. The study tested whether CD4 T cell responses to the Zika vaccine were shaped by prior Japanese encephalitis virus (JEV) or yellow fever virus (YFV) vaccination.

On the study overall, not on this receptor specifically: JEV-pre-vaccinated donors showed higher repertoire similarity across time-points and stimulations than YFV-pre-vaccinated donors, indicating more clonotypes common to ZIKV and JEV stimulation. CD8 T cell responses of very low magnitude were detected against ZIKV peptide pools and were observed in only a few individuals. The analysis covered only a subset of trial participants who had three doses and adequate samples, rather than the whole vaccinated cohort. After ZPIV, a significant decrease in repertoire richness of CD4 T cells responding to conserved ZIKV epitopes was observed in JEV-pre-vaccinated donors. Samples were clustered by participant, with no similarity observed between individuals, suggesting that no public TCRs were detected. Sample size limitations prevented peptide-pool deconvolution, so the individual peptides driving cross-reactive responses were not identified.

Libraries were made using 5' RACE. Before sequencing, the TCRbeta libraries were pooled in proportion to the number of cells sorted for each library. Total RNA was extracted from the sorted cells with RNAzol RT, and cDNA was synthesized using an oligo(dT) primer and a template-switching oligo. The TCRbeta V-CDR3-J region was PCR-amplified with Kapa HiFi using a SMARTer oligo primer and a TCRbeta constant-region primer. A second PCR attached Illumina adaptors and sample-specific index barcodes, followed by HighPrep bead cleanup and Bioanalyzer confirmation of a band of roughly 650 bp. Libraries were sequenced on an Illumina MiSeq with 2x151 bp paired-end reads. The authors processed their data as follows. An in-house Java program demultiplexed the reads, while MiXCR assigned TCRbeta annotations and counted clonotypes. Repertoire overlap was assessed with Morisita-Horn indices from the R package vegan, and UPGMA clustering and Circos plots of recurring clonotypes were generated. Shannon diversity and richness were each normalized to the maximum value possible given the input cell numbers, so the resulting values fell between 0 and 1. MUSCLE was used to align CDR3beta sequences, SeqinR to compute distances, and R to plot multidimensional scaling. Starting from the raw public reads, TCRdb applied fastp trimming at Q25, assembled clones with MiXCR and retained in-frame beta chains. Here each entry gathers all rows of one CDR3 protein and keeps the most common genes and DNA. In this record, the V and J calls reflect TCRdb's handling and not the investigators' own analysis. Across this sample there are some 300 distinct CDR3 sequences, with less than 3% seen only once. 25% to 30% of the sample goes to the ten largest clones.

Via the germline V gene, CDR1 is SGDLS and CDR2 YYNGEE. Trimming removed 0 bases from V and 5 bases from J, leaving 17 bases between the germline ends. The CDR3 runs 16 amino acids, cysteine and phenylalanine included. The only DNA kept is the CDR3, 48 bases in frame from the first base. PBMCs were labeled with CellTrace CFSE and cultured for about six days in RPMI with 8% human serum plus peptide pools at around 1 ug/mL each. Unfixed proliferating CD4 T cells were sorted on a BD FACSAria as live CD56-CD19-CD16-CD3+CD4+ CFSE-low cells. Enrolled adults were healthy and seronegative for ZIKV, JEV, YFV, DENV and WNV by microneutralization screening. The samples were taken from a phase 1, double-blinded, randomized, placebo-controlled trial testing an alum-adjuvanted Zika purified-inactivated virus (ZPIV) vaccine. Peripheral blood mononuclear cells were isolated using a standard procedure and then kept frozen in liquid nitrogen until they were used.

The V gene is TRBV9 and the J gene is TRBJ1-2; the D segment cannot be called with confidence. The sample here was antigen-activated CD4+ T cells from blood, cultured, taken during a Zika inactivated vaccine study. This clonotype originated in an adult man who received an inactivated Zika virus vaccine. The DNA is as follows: TGTGCCAGCAGCGTAGAAGGGTCGTCCACAATTTATGGCTACACCTTC. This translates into CASSVEGSSTIYGYTF.